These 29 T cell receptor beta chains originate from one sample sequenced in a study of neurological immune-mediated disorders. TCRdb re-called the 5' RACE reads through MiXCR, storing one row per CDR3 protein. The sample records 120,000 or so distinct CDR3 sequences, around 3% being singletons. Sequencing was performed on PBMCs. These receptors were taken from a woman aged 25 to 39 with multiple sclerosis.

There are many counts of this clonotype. DNA of the CDR3: TGTGCCAGCAGCTTAGGGGGGTCTAACTATGGCTACACCTTC. It is translated as CASSLGGSNYGYTF. This rearrangement joins TRBV7-8 to TRBJ1-2, with D tentatively TRBD1 (5 bases). The CDR3 sequence is 14 residues long. CDR1 is SGHVS and CDR2 is FQNEAQ in the germline V gene. Deletions cut 1 base from V and 0 bases from J, with 6 bases between.

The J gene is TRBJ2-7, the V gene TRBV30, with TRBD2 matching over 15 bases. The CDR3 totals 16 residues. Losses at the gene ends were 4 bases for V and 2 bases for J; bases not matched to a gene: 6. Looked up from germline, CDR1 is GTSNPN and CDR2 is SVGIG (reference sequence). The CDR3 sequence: CAWTLGLAGGTYEQYF. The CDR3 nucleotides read TGTGCCTGGACTCTGGGACTAGCGGGAGGTACCTACGAGCAGTACTTC.

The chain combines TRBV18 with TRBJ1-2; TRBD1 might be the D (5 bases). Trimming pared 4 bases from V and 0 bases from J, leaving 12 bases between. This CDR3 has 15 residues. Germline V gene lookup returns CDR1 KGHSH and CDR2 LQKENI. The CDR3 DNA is TGTGCCAGCTCACAACACACAGGATCTAACTATGGCTACACCTTC. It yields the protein CASSQHTGSNYGYTF.

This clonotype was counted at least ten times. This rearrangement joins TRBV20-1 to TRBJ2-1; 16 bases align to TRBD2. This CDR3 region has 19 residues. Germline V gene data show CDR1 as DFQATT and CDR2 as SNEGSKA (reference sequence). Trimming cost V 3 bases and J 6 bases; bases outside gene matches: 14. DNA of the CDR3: TGCAGTGCTAGTCCCCCTTTGGGACTAGCGGGGGGGCTGACCAATGAGCAGTTCTTC. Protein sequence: CSASPPLGLAGGLTNEQFF.

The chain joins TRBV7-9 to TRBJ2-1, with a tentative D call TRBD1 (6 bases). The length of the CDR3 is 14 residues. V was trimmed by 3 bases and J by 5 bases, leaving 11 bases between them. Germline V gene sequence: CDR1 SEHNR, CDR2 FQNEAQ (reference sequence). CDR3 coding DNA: TGTGCCAGCAGCTTTTCGGCAGGGGACAATGAGCAGTTCTTC. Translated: CASSFSAGDNEQFF.

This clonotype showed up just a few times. The CDR3 nucleotides read TGTGCCAGCAGTTACTGGGCGGGACGGGGAGATACGCAGTATTTT. It codes for CASSYWAGRGDTQYF. The rearrangement uses TRBV6-5 and TRBJ2-3; tentative D call: TRBD2 (6 bases). Germline V gene lookup returns CDR1 MNHEY and CDR2 SVGAGI. V was cut by 1 base and J by 5 bases, with 13 bases left in between. This CDR3 spans 15 amino acids.

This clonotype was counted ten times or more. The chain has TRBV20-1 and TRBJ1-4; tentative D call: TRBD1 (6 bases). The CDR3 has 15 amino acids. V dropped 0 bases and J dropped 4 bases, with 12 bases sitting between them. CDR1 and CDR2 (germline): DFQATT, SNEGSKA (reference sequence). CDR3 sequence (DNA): TGCAGTGCTAGAGAGGCAGGGGCCCTTAATGAAAAACTGTTTTTT. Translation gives CSAREAGALNEKLFF.

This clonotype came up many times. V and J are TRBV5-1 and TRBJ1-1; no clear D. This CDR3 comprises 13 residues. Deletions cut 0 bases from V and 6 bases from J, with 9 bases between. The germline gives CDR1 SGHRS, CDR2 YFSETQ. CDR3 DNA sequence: TGCGCCAGCAGCTTGGCCGGTGGCGCTGAAGCTTTCTTT. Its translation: CASSLAGGAEAFF.

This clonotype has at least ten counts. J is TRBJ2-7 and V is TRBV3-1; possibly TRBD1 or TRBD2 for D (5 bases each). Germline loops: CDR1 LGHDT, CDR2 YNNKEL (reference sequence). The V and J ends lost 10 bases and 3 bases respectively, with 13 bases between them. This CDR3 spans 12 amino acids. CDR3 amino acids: CATGTRLYEQYF. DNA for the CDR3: TGTGCCACTGGGACGCGCCTCTACGAGCAGTACTTC.

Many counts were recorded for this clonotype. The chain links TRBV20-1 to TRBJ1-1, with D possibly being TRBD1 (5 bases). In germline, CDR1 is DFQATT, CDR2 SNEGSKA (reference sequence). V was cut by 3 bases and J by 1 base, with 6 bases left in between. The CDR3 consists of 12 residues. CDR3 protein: CSARGPNTEAFF. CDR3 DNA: TGCAGTGCTAGGGGACCGAACACTGAAGCTTTCTTT.

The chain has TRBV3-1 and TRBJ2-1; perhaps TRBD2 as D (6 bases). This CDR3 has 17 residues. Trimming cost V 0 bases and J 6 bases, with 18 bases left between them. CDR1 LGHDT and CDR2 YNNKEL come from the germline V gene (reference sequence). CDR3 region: CASSQDERASVPNEQFF. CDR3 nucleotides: TGTGCCAGCAGCCAAGACGAACGGGCTAGCGTACCCAATGAGCAGTTCTTC.

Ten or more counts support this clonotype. CDR3 in DNA: TGCAGTGCTACGGTCGGCGGGAGGGCCTCCTACGAGCAGTACTTC. Residues: CSATVGGRASYEQYF. The chain combines TRBV20-1 with TRBJ2-7, with 9 nucleotides matching TRBD2. V lost 4 bases and J lost 0; bases outside the gene matches: 7. This CDR3 region has 15 residues. Germline CDR1 reads DFQATT; CDR2 reads SNEGSKA (reference sequence).

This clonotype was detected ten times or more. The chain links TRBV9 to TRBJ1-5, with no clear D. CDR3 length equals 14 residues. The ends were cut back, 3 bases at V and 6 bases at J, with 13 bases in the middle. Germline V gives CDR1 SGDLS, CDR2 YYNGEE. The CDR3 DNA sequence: TGTGCCAGCAGCGATGGAGGAGGGAGTCAGCCCCAGCATTTT. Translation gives CASSDGGGSQPQHF.

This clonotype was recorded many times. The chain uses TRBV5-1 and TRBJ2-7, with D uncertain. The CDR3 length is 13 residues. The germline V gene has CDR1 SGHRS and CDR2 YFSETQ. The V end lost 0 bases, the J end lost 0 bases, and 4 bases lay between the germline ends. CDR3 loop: CASSLVLSYEQYF. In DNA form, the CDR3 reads TGCGCCAGCAGCTTGGTCCTCTCCTACGAGCAGTACTTC.

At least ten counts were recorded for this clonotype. The CDR3 protein is CASSPGIGPYEQYF. The CDR3, as DNA: TGTGCCAGCAGTCCGGGCATAGGGCCCTACGAGCAGTACTTC. V usage is TRBV12-3 or TRBV12-4 and J usage is TRBJ2-7; D gene uncertain. V shed 5 bases and J shed 2 bases, with 13 bases lying between them. The CDR3 runs 14 residues.

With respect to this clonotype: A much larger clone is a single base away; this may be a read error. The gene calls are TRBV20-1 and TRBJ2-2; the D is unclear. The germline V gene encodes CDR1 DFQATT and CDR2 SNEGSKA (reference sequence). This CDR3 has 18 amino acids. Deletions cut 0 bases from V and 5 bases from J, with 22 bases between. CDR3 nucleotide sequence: TGCAGTGCTAGAGAAGGTGTACTTAACGACCGGTCGACCGGGGAGCTGTTTTTT. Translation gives CSAREGVLNDRSTGELFF.

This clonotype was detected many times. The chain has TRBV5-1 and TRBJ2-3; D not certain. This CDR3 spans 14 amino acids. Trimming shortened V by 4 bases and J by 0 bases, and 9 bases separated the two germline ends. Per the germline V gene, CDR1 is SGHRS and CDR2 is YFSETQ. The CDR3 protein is CASSPDPSTDTQYF. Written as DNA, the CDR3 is TGCGCCAGCAGCCCCGACCCTAGCACAGATACGCAGTATTTT.

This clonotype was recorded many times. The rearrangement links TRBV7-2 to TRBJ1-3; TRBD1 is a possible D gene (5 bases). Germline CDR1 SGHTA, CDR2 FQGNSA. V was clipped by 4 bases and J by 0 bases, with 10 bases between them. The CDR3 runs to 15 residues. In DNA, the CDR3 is TGTGCCAGCAGCTCCAGGGCCACCTCTGGAAACACCATATATTTT. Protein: CASSSRATSGNTIYF.

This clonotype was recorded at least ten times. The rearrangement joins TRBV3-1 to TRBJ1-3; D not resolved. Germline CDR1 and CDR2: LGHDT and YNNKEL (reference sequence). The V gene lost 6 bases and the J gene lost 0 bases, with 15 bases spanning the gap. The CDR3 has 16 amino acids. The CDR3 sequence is CASSPIVGNSGNTIYF. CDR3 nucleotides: TGTGCCAGCAGTCCTATAGTGGGGAACTCTGGAAACACCATATATTTT.

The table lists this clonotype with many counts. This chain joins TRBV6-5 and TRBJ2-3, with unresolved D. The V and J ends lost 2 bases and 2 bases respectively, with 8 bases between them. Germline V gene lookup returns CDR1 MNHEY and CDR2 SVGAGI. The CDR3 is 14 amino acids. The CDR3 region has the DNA TGTGCCAGCAGTTACCGGCAGCCCACAGATACGCAGTATTTT. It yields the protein CASSYRQPTDTQYF.

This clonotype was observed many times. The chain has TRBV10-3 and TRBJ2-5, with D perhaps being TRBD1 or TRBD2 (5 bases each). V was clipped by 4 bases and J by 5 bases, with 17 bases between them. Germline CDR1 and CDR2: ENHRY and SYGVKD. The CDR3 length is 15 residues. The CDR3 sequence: CAISAGTGRDETQYF. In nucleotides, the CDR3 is TGTGCCATCAGTGCCGGGACCGGAAGGGATGAGACCCAGTACTTC.

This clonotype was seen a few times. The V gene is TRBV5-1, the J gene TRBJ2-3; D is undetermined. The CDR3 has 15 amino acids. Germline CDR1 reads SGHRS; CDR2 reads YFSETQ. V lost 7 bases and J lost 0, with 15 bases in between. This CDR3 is CASGQTRPSTDTQYF. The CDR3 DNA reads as TGCGCCAGCGGCCAGACACGTCCTAGCACAGATACGCAGTATTTT.

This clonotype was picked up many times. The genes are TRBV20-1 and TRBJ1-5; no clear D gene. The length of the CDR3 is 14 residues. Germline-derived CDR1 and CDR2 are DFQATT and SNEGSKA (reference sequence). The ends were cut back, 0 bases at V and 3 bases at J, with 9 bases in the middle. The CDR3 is CSARDGRYNQPQHF. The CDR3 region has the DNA TGCAGTGCTAGAGATGGGCGATACAATCAGCCCCAGCATTTT.

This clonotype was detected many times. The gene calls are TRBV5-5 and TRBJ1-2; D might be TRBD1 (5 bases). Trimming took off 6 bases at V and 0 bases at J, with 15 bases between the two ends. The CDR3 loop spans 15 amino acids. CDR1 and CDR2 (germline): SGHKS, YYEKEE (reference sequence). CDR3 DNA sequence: TGTGCCAGCAACTTTGAAGACAGACCTAACTATGGCTACACCTTC. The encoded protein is CASNFEDRPNYGYTF.

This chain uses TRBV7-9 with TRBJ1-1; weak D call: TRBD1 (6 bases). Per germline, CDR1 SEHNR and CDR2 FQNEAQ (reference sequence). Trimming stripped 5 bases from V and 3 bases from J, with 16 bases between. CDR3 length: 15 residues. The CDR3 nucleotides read TGTGCCAGCAGCCTCCAACAGGGCCTCGACACTGAAGCTTTCTTT. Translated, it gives CASSLQQGLDTEAFF.

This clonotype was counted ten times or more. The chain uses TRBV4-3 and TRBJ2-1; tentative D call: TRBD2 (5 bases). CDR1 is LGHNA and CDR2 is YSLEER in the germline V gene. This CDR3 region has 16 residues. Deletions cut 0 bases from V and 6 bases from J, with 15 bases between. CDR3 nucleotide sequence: TGCGCCAGCAGCCAAGAAGGGTTGGAGGCGGGCAATGAGCAGTTCTTC. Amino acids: CASSQEGLEAGNEQFF.

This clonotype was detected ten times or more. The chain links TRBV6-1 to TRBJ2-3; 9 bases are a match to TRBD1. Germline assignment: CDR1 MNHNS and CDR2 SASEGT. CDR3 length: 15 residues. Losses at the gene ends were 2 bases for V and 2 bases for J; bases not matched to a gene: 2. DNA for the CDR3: TGTGCCAGCAGTGAAAGGGACAGGGCCACAGATACGCAGTATTTT. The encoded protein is CASSERDRATDTQYF.

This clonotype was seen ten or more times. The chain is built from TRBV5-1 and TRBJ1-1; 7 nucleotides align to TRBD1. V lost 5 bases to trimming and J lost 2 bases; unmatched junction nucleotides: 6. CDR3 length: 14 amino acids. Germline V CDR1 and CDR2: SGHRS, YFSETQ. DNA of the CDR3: TGCGCCAGCAGAGGAGCAGGGGGAAACACTGAAGCTTTCTTT. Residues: CASRGAGGNTEAFF.

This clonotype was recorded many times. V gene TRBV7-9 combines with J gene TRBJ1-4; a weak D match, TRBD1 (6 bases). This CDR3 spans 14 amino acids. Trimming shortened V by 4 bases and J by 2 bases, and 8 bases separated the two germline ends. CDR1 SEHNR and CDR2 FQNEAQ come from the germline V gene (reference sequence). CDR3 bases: TGTGCCAGCAGCTCAGGGGCCACTAATGAAAAACTGTTTTTT. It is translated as CASSSGATNEKLFF.